This T cell receptor beta chain appears in the sequencing data of a study of read filtering for tumor transcriptome and immune sequencing. Study background: TCR-mapped reads were about 3.5 to 10.27 million with IR-seq versus roughly 75 to 1,400 with RNA-seq.

Whole-study results and caveats: IR-seq captured clonotypes deeper and more reliably than RNA-seq.

On this clonotype itself: Antigen specificity is unknown. Mismatch with germline at one junction end may stem from a read error.

The CDR3 spans 13 residues. Germline CDR1 reads SQVTM; CDR2 reads ANQGSEA. From 300 to 450 ng of RNA, a library with molecular barcoded alpha/delta and beta/gamma adaptors was made. TCRdb reprocessed the reads with MiXCR, giving one entry per CDR3 protein. The repertoire holds about 23,000 distinct CDR3 sequences, roughly 13% seen once, with 66% in the top ten. Sequencing used a population of CD138-negative cells sorted from bone marrow. This receptor was taken from a donor aged 40 or over with multiple myeloma. This rearrangement joins TRBV29-1 to TRBJ2-1; the match to TRBD2 covers 7 bases. CDR3 loop: CSVGLAQYGEQSF. CDR3 nucleotide sequence: TGCAGCGTTGGACTAGCACAATACGGTGAGCAGTCCTTC.